This is a list of T cell receptor beta chains from one sample in a study of T-cell memory formation after mild COVID-19. From the 5' RACE reads, TCRdb called clonotypes with MiXCR, one entry per CDR3 protein. The table records 15,000 or so distinct CDR3 sequences, over 20% of them present only once. The sequenced sample consisted of PBMCs or a T cell subset sorted from them (not recorded which). All receptors derive from a man aged 18 to 29 who had mild COVID-19 (a few samples of this study predate the infection). Cell type and time point are not known. Both conserved end residues are part of each CDR3.

CSARGSPHRDRVFFENIQYF | TRBJ2-4 | TRBV20-1
CASSLGSGGAASTDTQYF | TRBJ2-3 | TRBV7-8
CATSDPQDTQYF | TRBJ2-3 | TRBV24-1
CASSPQGETQYF | TRBJ2-5 | TRBV6-5
CASSAERRGSQYF | TRBJ2-4 | TRBV11-2
CASSDSGPTYNEQFF | TRBJ2-1 | TRBV5-1
CASSEVPGWDTQYF | TRBJ2-3 | TRBV2
CASSYRQGGQPQHF | TRBJ1-5 | TRBV4-3
CASSLLSIGGGAADTQYF | TRBJ2-3 | TRBV11-2
CASSTRTVSNQPQHF | TRBJ1-5 | TRBV5-1
CASSPSGTGNGYTF | TRBJ1-2 | TRBV9
CAISASGGPYNEQFF | TRBJ2-1 | TRBV10-3
CASSLETSGIRETQYF | TRBJ2-5 | TRBV7-8
CATSQGQDNEQFF | TRBJ2-1 | TRBV5-1
CASSDRGRLRETQYF | TRBJ2-5 | TRBV7-2
CASSTRDLNEQFF | TRBJ2-1 | TRBV5-5
CASSSLGRSSYEQYF | TRBJ2-7 | TRBV6-5
CASSHRPWTGGDPEAFF | TRBJ1-1 | TRBV7-9
CSARVAANYGYTF | TRBJ1-2 | TRBV20-1
CASSPRSETQYF | - | TRBV7-6
CASSSSLTGPPYTEAFF | TRBJ1-1 | TRBV7-9
CASSEAYGPSSGNTIYF | TRBJ1-3 | TRBV4-1
CASSGPALWSFYEQYF | TRBJ2-7 | TRBV5-5
CASSPWPQEYYGYTF | TRBJ1-2 | TRBV5-6
CASSLRGDLAHEKLFF | TRBJ1-4 | TRBV7-3
CASSGERGGTDTQYF | TRBJ2-3 | TRBV7-9
CASSLAGLGNQPQHF | TRBJ1-5 | TRBV7-6
CATSDGDSRHNEQFF | TRBJ2-1 | TRBV24-1
CASSLNRYEQYF | TRBJ2-7 | TRBV5-1
CARSPPTSGGANEQFF | TRBJ2-1 | TRBV5-3
CASSLNDEKLFF | TRBJ1-4 | TRBV5-1
CASSTIESTDTQYF | TRBJ2-3 | TRBV7-8
CATSDFGQGGDTQYF | TRBJ2-3 | TRBV24-1
CASSRGLAGETQYF | TRBJ2-5 | TRBV10-2
CASSYQGTQPQHF | TRBJ1-5 | TRBV6-6
CASNPPYNEQFF | TRBJ2-1 | TRBV6-2/TRBV6-3
CASSSQIGYEQYF | TRBJ2-7 | TRBV21-1
CASSFTQGQAQYF | TRBJ2-5 | TRBV12-3/TRBV12-4
CASSPKPAASSGYTF | TRBJ1-2 | TRBV4-1
CASRAVDHEQYF | TRBJ2-7 | TRBV7-9
CASSPLGGLRDEQFF | TRBJ2-1 | TRBV7-6
CASSLRGALTYEQYF | TRBJ2-7 | TRBV5-1
CASSSSGGLYNEQFF | TRBJ2-1 | TRBV7-9
CASSFRDPIDSEQFF | TRBJ2-1 | TRBV7-2
CASSRPGQTDEQFF | TRBJ2-1 | TRBV4-1
CASSSTLAGGPGEQFF | TRBJ2-1 | TRBV3-1
CASSLGPPNTGELFF | TRBJ2-2 | TRBV5-1
CASSRTGEKLFF | TRBJ1-4 | TRBV7-9
CASSWGFSSSYNEQFF | TRBJ2-1 | TRBV7-6
CASSLGGRTGNNYGYTF | TRBJ1-2 | TRBV7-9
CAWSSGGQISGEQYF | TRBJ2-7 | TRBV30
CASSPLQITDTQYF | TRBJ2-3 | TRBV18
CASSQGGDVYSNQPQHF | TRBJ1-5 | TRBV4-1
CASSFFQLIDTQYF | TRBJ2-3 | TRBV28
CATSQTEGHVQETQYF | TRBJ2-5 | TRBV15
CASSYWSTDTQYF | TRBJ2-3 | TRBV6-2/TRBV6-3
CASSQDRNLRTGAYEQYF | TRBJ2-7 | TRBV4-1
CASSLGRANYGYTF | TRBJ1-2 | TRBV7-8